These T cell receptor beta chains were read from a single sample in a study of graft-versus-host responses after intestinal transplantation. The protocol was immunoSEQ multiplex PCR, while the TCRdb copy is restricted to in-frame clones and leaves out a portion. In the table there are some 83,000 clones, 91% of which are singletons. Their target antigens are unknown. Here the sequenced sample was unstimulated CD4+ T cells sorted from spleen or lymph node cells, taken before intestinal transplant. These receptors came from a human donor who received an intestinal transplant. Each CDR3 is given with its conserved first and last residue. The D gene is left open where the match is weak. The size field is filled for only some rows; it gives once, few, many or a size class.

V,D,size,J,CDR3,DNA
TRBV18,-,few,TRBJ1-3,CASSSTGDSGNTIYF,TGTGCCAGCTCATCGACAGGAGACTCTGGAAACACCATATATTTT
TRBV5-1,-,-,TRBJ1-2,CASSSGEGYTF,TGCGCCAGCAGCTCCGGGGAGGGCTACACCTTC
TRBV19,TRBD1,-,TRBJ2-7,CASSMLMGTGASYEQYF,TGTGCCAGTAGTATGCTTATGGGGACAGGGGCTTCCTACGAGCAGTACTTC
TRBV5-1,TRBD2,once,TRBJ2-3,CASGTLAGKTDTQYF,TGCGCCAGCGGGACATTAGCGGGGAAGACAGATACGCAGTATTTT
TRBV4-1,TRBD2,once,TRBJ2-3,CASSQESERGTDTQYF,TGCGCCAGCAGCCAAGAGAGCGAGCGGGGAACAGATACGCAGTATTTT
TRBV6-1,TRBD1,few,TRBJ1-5,CASRRDRPIDQPQHF,TGTGCCAGCAGGCGGGACAGGCCCATTGATCAGCCCCAGCATTTT
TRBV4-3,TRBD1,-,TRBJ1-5,CASSQETGGAPYSNQPQHF,TGCGCCAGCAGCCAAGAAACAGGGGGCGCCCCGTATAGCAATCAGCCCCAGCATTTT
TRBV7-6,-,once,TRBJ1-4,CASSLGTTNEKLFF,TGTGCCAGCAGCTTAGGTACAACTAATGAAAAACTGTTTTTT
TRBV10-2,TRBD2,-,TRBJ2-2,CASAGLAGTGELFF,TGCGCCAGCGCCGGACTAGCGGGGACCGGGGAGCTGTTTTTT
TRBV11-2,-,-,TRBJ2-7,CASPRGGRSSYEQYF,TGTGCCAGCCCAAGGGGGGGTAGGTCCTCCTACGAGCAGTACTTC
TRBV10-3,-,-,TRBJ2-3,CAISLGGDTQYF,TGTGCCATCAGTCTAGGGGGAGATACGCAGTATTTT
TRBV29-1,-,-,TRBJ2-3,CSGGGTDTQYF,TGCAGCGGCGGGGGCACAGATACGCAGTATTTT
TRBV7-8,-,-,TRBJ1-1,CASSFGGTGTEAFF,TGTGCCAGCAGCTTCGGGGGGACTGGCACTGAAGCTTTCTTT
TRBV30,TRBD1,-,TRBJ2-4,CAWSVRAGGVKNIQYF,TGTGCCTGGAGTGTACGGGCAGGGGGCGTCAAAAACATTCAGTACTTC
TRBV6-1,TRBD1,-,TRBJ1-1,CASSEIGTGLNTEAFF,TGTGCCAGCAGTGAAATAGGGACAGGGTTGAACACTGAAGCTTTCTTT
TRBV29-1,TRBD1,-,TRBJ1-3,CSVTQGAGNTIYF,TGCAGCGTTACACAGGGGGCTGGAAACACCATATATTTT
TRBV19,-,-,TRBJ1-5,CASSIAERNQPQHF,TGTGCCAGTAGTATAGCAGAGAGGAATCAGCCCCAGCATTTT
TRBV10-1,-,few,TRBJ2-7,CASSFRQVPSYEQYF,TGCGCCAGCAGTTTTAGACAGGTCCCCTCCTACGAGCAGTACTTC
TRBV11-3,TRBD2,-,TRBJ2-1,CASSLGRTSGGAYNEQFF,TGTGCCAGCAGCTTAGGGAGGACTAGCGGGGGGGCGTACAATGAGCAGTTCTTC
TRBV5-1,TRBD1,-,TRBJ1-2,CASSFTGEDYGYTF,TGCGCCAGCAGCTTTACAGGGGAGGACTATGGCTACACCTTC
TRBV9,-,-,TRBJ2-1,CASSPLQGYEQFF,TGTGCCAGCAGCCCACTTCAGGGGTATGAGCAGTTCTTC
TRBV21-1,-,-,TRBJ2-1,CASSTAGTGLYNEQFF,TGTGCCAGCAGCACTGCCGGGACAGGGCTTTACAATGAGCAGTTCTTC
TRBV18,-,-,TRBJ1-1,CASSPGGRGTEAFF,TGTGCCAGCTCACCTGGGGGCAGGGGCACTGAAGCTTTCTTT
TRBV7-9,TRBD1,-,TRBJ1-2,CASSPWDRPEYGYTF,TGTGCCAGCAGCCCGTGGGACAGGCCGGAATATGGCTACACCTTC
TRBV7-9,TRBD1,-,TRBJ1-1,CASSLRRTGGNTEAFF,TGTGCCAGCAGCCTACGACGGACAGGGGGAAACACTGAAGCTTTCTTT
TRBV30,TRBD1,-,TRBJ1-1,CAWSVQGVVEAFF,TGTGCCTGGAGTGTTCAGGGGGTAGTGGAAGCTTTCTTT
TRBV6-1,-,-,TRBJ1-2,CASSEAPGRFYGYTF,TGTGCCAGCAGTGAAGCCCCGGGAAGATTCTATGGCTACACCTTC
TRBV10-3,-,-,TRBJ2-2,CAISESRDTQLFF,TGTGCCATCAGTGAGTCGAGGGACACCCAGCTGTTTTTT